This T cell receptor beta chain was sequenced in a study of T cell responses to AZD1222 COVID-19 vaccine. Overall study findings and caveats: Females outnumbered males among donors, who were mostly white British; clonal diversity was possibly underestimated. Unmutated variant regions are reportedly the target of nearly half of TCRs that are spike-specific.

Generated by immunoSEQ multiplex PCR, the TCRdb table keeps only in-frame clones and is missing some. There are about 88,000 clones in the sample; roughly nine tenths occur only once, and less than 5% lies in the top ten. Timing groups of about 4 and about 12 weeks for second doses were pooled. Germline V CDR1 and CDR2: MNHEY, SMNVEV (reference sequence). J gave up 4 bases and V 6 bases, and 7 bases lay outside the gene matches. CDR3 length equals 14 residues. In the case of this clone: The target antigen is unknown.

Sequenced material: peripheral blood, taken 28 days after the second AZD1222 dose. The V call is TRBV27, the J call TRBJ2-3, with 7 bases lining up with TRBD1. This TCR was recovered from an adult who received the AZD1222 COVID-19 vaccine. The CDR3: CASRALDRADTQYF. In nucleotides, the CDR3 is TGTGCCAGCAGGGCCCTAGACAGGGCAGATACGCAGTATTTT.